The entry below describes one T cell receptor (beta chain). TCRdb keeps only in-frame clones here, not all; method: immunoSEQ multiplex PCR. Of about 62,000 clones in the sample, approximately 80% were seen once. These data are taken from a study of neoadjuvant anti-PD-1 for oral cavity cancer. After removal of 1 base from V and 2 bases from J, the junction contained 5 bases not matched to a gene. The germline V gene encodes CDR1 SGHVS and CDR2 FQNEAQ. The CDR3 runs 16 residues. This chain connects TRBV7-8 to TRBJ2-5; 9 bases align to TRBD1. The input for sequencing was PBMCs, taken before nivolumab (anti-PD-1) treatment. This TCR was sampled from a person between 35 and 79 years old with oral cavity squamous cell carcinoma. The CDR3 reads CASSLGSGQGQETQYF. Written as DNA, the CDR3 is TGTGCCAGCAGCTTAGGCTCGGGACAGGGACAAGAGACCCAGTACTTC. The full variable domain, in which reference TRBV7-8 and TRBJ2-5 provide the parts outside the CDR3, is GAGVSQSPRYKVAKRGQDVALRCDPISGHVSLFWYQQALGQGPEFLTYFQNEAQLDKSGLPSDRFFAERPEGSVSTLKIQRTQQEDSAVYLCASSLGSGQGQETQYFGPGTRLLVL.